These 18 T cell receptor beta chains were all obtained from the same sample, sequenced in a study of T cell repertoires in cytomegalovirus infection (dated by TCRdb to the late 2010s). Sequenced on an Illumina HiSeq 1500. TCRdb trimmed the raw reads at Q25, called clones with MiXCR and kept productive beta chains. CDR3 protein duplicates are merged, each entry listing the most common genes and DNA. The sample table holds roughly 640,000 distinct CDR3 sequences, of which 24% were seen once. Of the sample, 6.5% to 10% is held by the ten largest clones. The sample comprised CD8+ T cells from PBMCs. The receptors were sampled from a human donor in good health (CMV status not recorded). Some clones in this sample may be carry-over from other donors' samples.

As concerns this clonotype: The germline gene is not matched at one end of the junction; a read error may be the cause. The rearrangement uses TRBV7-9 and TRBJ2-5; D gene unclear. The CDR3 covers 12 residues. The germline gives CDR1 SEHNR, CDR2 FQNEAQ (reference sequence). CDR3 sequence: CASSFRQEIQYF. For the CDR3, the DNA is TGTGCCAGCAGCTTCCGGCAGGAGATCCAGTACTTC. Looking up the rest from reference TRBV7-9 and TRBJ2-5 gives the full variable domain: DTGVSQNPRHKITKRGQNVTFRCDPISEHNRLYWYRQTLGQGPEFLTYFQNEAQLEKSRLLSDRFSAERPKGSFSTLEIQRTEQGDSAMYLCASSFRQEIQYFGPGTRLLVL.

To note about this clonotype: This may be a read error, as it is one base from a much larger clone. The chain combines TRBV5-3 with TRBJ2-2; D uncertain. TRBV5-3 is noted as an ORF with a role that remains uncertain. The CDR3 length is 16 residues. CDR3 loop: CVSSPWSFANTGELFF. CDR3 in DNA: TGTGTCAGCAGCCCTTGGAGCTTCGCGAACACCGGGGAGCTGTTTTTT.

CDR3 nucleotides: TGTGCCAGCAGTTTTGGTATGGACTATGGCTACACCTTC. It translates to CASSFGMDYGYTF. V is TRBV27 and J is TRBJ1-2, with unresolved D. The V end lost 3 bases, the J end lost 3 bases, and 8 bases lay between the germline ends. Germline loops: CDR1 MNHEY, CDR2 SMNVEV (reference sequence). The CDR3 contains 13 residues.

Worth noting for this clonotype: The germline gene is not matched at one end of the junction; a read error may be the cause. The chain employs TRBV14 and TRBJ1-3; no clear D. Germline CDR1 and CDR2: SGHDN and FVKESK. This CDR3 is built from 16 residues. The CDR3 protein is CANSQEGISSGNTIYF. The CDR3 DNA sequence: TGTGCCAACAGCCAAGAAGGGATTAGCTCTGGAAACACCATATATTTT. The complete variable domain, with remaining parts taken from reference TRBV14 and TRBJ1-3, reads EAGVTQFPSHSVIEKGQTVTLRCDPISGHDNLYWYRRVMGKEIKFLLHFVKESKQDESGMPNNRFLAERTGGTYSTLKVQPAELEDSGVYFCANSQEGISSGNTIYFGEGSWLTVV.

In its sample, this clonotype was seen a few times. This rearrangement joins TRBV7-2 to TRBJ2-1, with 8 bases identical to TRBD1. The CDR3 runs 14 residues. The V gene end was trimmed by 2 bases and the J gene end by 5 bases; junction bases not matched to a gene: 2. Germline-derived CDR1 and CDR2 are SGHTA and FQGNSA. The CDR3 bases are TGTGCCAGCAGCTTAAACAGGGGGAACAATGAGCAGTTCTTC. Its translation: CASSLNRGNNEQFF.

In this sample, this clonotype turned up many times. The rearrangement links TRBV11-2 to TRBJ1-6; perhaps TRBD1 as D (5 bases). The CDR3 extends over 17 amino acids. Germline V gene lookup returns CDR1 SGHAT and CDR2 FQNNGV. V gave up 5 bases and J gave up 0 bases, with 14 bases separating them. CDR3 nucleotide sequence: TGTGCCAGCAGCCCCTGGGACCAGAGCTCCTATAATTCACCCCTCCACTTT. Amino acid sequence: CASSPWDQSSYNSPLHF.

This clonotype has more than one count but fewer than ten. This chain uses TRBV29-1 with TRBJ1-2; perhaps TRBD1 as D (6 bases). Germline V gives CDR1 SQVTM, CDR2 ANQGSEA. The CDR3 totals 15 residues. The ends were cut back, 4 bases at V and 0 bases at J, with 15 bases in the middle. CDR3: CSVGGHLQTNYGYTF. For the CDR3, the DNA is TGCAGCGTTGGGGGACACCTACAAACTAACTATGGCTACACCTTC.

As for this clonotype: The conserved closing phenylalanine or tryptophan is absent in this CDR3, likely reflecting a read error. The chain combines TRBV15 with TRBJ1-5, with 7 bases that match TRBD1. The length of the CDR3 is 17 residues. Germline values: CDR1 LNHNV, CDR2 YYDKDF (reference sequence). Trimming took 0 bases from V and 3 from J; bases not matched to a gene: 8. CDR3 DNA: TGTGCCACCAGCAGAGATAGGGGACAGAGTTTCAATCAGCCCCAGCATTCT. Translating gives CATSRDRGQSFNQPQHS.

This clonotype was counted a few times. The rearrangement joins TRBV29-1 to TRBJ2-1; no reliable D call. This CDR3 spans 14 amino acids. Germline lookup yields CDR1 SQVTM and CDR2 ANQGSEA. Trimming took off 0 bases at V and 2 bases at J, with 8 bases between the two ends. CDR3 nucleotide sequence: TGCAGCGTTGAAGAACCAACCACCTACAATGAGCAGTTCTTC. It encodes CSVEEPTTYNEQFF.

J is TRBJ2-1 and V is TRBV20-1; D possibly corresponds to TRBD1 (6 bases). Trimming removed 6 bases from V and 4 bases from J, with 10 bases in between. The CDR3 spans 12 residues. CDR1 and CDR2 from the germline V gene are DFQATT and SNEGSKA (reference sequence). The CDR3 nucleotides read TGCAGTGCAAACAGGGATTACAATGAGCAGTTCTTC. It encodes CSANRDYNEQFF.

This clonotype was seen a few times. The genes are TRBV2 and TRBJ1-1; no clear D. Germline V CDR1 and CDR2: SNHLY, FYNNEI. V lost 6 bases and J 7 bases, leaving 9 bases between the germline ends. This CDR3 is 11 amino acids long. The CDR3 loop is CASSGRFEAFF. The CDR3 DNA sequence: TGTGCCAGCAGCGGACGGTTTGAAGCTTTCTTT. The variable domain in full, with the rest retrieved from reference TRBV2 and TRBJ1-1, is EPEVTQTPSHQVTQMGQEVILRCVPISNHLYFYWYRQILGQKVEFLVSFYNNEISEKSEIFDDQFSVERPDGSNFTLKIRSTKLEDSAMYFCASSGRFEAFFGQGTRLTVV.

This clonotype was observed a handful of times. The chain couples TRBV12-3 or TRBV12-4 to TRBJ1-3; tentative D call: TRBD1 (6 bases). The CDR3 sequence is 18 residues long. The V and J ends lost 4 bases and 7 bases respectively, with 26 bases between them. This CDR3 reads CASSSPRRQARSGNTIYF. CDR3 nucleotides: TGTGCCAGCAGTTCTCCCCGCAGACAGGCCCGATCCGGCAACACCATATATTTT.

J is TRBJ2-3 and V is TRBV4-3; the D gene is possibly TRBD1 (6 bases). The germline CDR1 and CDR2 sequences are LGHNA and YSLEER. The CDR3 has 15 amino acids. The ends were cut back, 0 bases at V and 3 bases at J, with 10 bases in the middle. The CDR3 DNA sequence: TGCGCCAGCAGCCAAGACAGGGGTGGGACAGATACGCAGTATTTT. Protein sequence: CASSQDRGGTDTQYF.

Remarks on this clonotype: This may be a read error: a much more frequent sequence differs by one nucleotide. V and J are TRBV7-6 and TRBJ2-2, with 8 bases matching TRBD1. CDR3 size: 14 residues. CDR1 and CDR2 from the germline V gene are SGHVS and FNYEAQ. CDR3 loop: CANSSDRDTGELFF. The CDR3 DNA reads as TGTGCCAACAGCTCGGACAGGGACACCGGGGAGCTGTTTTTT.

This clonotype showed up many times. J is TRBJ1-1 and V is TRBV7-2; weak D call: TRBD1 (6 bases). Germline values: CDR1 SGHTA, CDR2 FQGNSA. This CDR3 spans 17 amino acids. The V gene lost 1 base and the J gene lost 1 base, with 16 bases spanning the gap. The CDR3 DNA reads as TGTGCCAGCAGCTTAGTCGGGGGGCGGGCAACGAACACTGAAGCTTTCTTT. Protein product: CASSLVGGRATNTEAFF.

The rearrangement joins TRBV2 to TRBJ2-3; D call uncertain. The CDR3 is made up of 13 amino acids. Germline V lookup: CDR1 SNHLY, CDR2 FYNNEI. Trimming took 2 bases from V and 2 from J, leaving 5 bases between them. In DNA form, the CDR3 reads TGTGCCAGCAGTGAAAGGCCCACAGATACGCAGTATTTT. Its protein is CASSERPTDTQYF.

Of note for this clonotype: At one of its ends the junction is not consistent with the germline gene, which may arise from a read error. The genes are TRBV10-3 and TRBJ1-2; D might be TRBD1 (6 bases). The CDR3 consists of 12 residues. CDR1 and CDR2 from the germline V gene are ENHRY and SYGVKD. CDR3 loop: CTIRTERYGYTF. Written as DNA, the CDR3 is TGTACCATCCGGACAGAGAGATATGGCTACACCTTC.

About this clonotype: A much larger clone differs from this one at a single base, so this may be a read error. This rearrangement joins TRBV7-2 to TRBJ2-3; possibly TRBD1 for D (6 bases). CDR1 is SGHTA, CDR2 FQGNSA, per germline. This CDR3 has 12 amino acids. V shed 4 bases and J shed 11 bases, with 13 bases lying between them. The CDR3 bases are TGTGCCAGCAGCTCCACAGGGAGAGTGCAGTATTTT. This encodes CASSSTGRVQYF.